The rows below give T cell receptor beta chains drawn from one sample of a study of blood T cell repertoires in COVID-19. TCRdb's table, derived via immunoSEQ multiplex PCR, lists solely in-frame clones and lacks some. The sample lists fewer than 80,000 clones, 70% to 90% seen once, with more than 0.9% in the top ten. Sequencing was done on a sample of peripheral blood. Receptor source: an older man with acute or convalescent COVID-19. The CDR3 runs from the conserved cysteine through the conserved F or W. The D gene is left open where the match is weak. The size entry is marked missing in some rows and otherwise reads once, few, many or a size class.

V gene	CDR3 length	D gene	clone size	J gene	CDR3 DNA	CDR3 protein
TRBV2	14	-	-	TRBJ1-1	TGTGCCAGCACCTTTGGGGAACAGGGTACTGAAGCTTTCTTT	CASTFGEQGTEAFF
TRBV6-5	15	TRBD2	few	TRBJ2-7	TGTGCCAGCAGTCCGGTTCTGAGACTAGCATACGAGCAGTACTTC	CASSPVLRLAYEQYF
TRBV3-1/TRBV3-2	13	TRBD1	-	TRBJ1-1	TGTGCCAGCAGTCGCGGACAGGGGGCTGAAGCTTTCTTT	CASSRGQGAEAFF
TRBV3-1/TRBV3-2	17	-	-	TRBJ2-5	TGTGCCAGCAGCCAAGAGCGTCTAGCGAACCTCCAAGAGACCCAGTACTTC	CASSQERLANLQETQYF
TRBV11-1	15	TRBD2	once	TRBJ2-1	TGTGCCAGCAGCTTAAACAGCGGGGGCTACAATGAGCAGTTCTTC	CASSLNSGGYNEQFF
TRBV18	12	-	-	TRBJ2-2	TGTGCCAGCTCACCTAATCCCGGGGAGCTGTTTTTT	CASSPNPGELFF
TRBV27	14	-	-	TRBJ1-2	TGTGCCAGCAGTTCCCGTGGACGGGGCTATGGCTACACCTTC	CASSSRGRGYGYTF
TRBV5-4	18	TRBD2	-	TRBJ2-3	TGTGCCAGCAGCTTGGGAGGGACTAGCGGGGGGGCCAGGGATACGCAGTATTTT	CASSLGGTSGGARDTQYF
TRBV13	14	TRBD1	once	TRBJ2-7	TGTGCCAGCAGCTTAGCAGGGGGCATATACGAGCAGTACTTC	CASSLAGGIYEQYF
TRBV9	14	-	few	TRBJ1-6	TGTGCCAGCAGCCCGGGGACAATGCATTCACCCCTCCACTTT	CASSPGTMHSPLHF
TRBV6-1	17	TRBD1	-	TRBJ1-3	TGTGCCAGCAGTGAAACCGACAGGGGAATTACTGGAAACACCATATATTTT	CASSETDRGITGNTIYF
TRBV10-2	16	TRBD1	-	TRBJ2-5	TGCGCCAGCAGTCCGATCTCGACAGGGGGAGAAGAGACCCAGTACTTC	CASSPISTGGEETQYF
TRBV27	20	TRBD2	-	TRBJ2-1	TGTGCCAGCAGACCCAGGCCCGGCGGGAGTTCCCCAGTTGGGCACAATGAGCAGTTCTTC	CASRPRPGGSSPVGHNEQFF
TRBV27	15	TRBD1	few	TRBJ1-5	TGTGCCAGCAGGGCGGGACAGGGGGTTTGGCAGCCCCAGCATTTT	CASRAGQGVWQPQHF
TRBV2	12	-	-	TRBJ2-7	TGTGCCAGCACCGGGGAACGAGGCGAGCAGTACTTC	CASTGERGEQYF
TRBV5-8	15	-	-	TRBJ2-5	TGTGCCAGCAGCTGGGGGGACCGATCAGAAGAGACCCAGTACTTC	CASSWGDRSEETQYF
TRBV6-5	15	TRBD1	-	TRBJ1-5	TGTGCCAGCAGCTGGGACAGAAATAGCAATCAGCCCCAGCATTTT	CASSWDRNSNQPQHF
TRBV19	13	-	-	TRBJ1-2	TGTGCCAGTAGTATAGAACGGGTCTATGGCTACACCTTC	CASSIERVYGYTF
TRBV2	15	TRBD1	-	TRBJ1-1	TGTGCCAGCAGCGGGACAGTGACGGGGCGCACTGAAGCTTTCTTT	CASSGTVTGRTEAFF
TRBV28	13	-	-	TRBJ1-6	TGTGCCAGCAAGGGAGGTTATAATTCACCCCTCCACTTT	CASKGGYNSPLHF
TRBV6-6	13	TRBD1	-	TRBJ1-2	TGTGCCAGCAGCCCTCAGGGGGCTCTTGGCTACACCTTC	CASSPQGALGYTF
TRBV27	13	-	-	TRBJ1-6	TGTGCCAGCAGTTTACGGGGTTCGTCACCCCTCCACTTT	CASSLRGSSPLHF
TRBV2	16	-	-	TRBJ2-1	TGTGCCAGCAGTGAGTTTAGAGGGGGTGGTTTCGATGAGCAGTTCTTC	CASSEFRGGGFDEQFF
TRBV11-2	15	TRBD1	once	TRBJ1-6	TGTGCCAGCAGCTTAGAAACAGGGGGCAATTCACCCCTCCACTTT	CASSLETGGNSPLHF
TRBV6-6	14	-	-	TRBJ1-4	TGTGCCAGCAGTTACGGGCAGATTAATGAAAAACTGTTTTTT	CASSYGQINEKLFF
TRBV28	12	-	-	TRBJ2-1	TGTGCCAGCATACAACAGGGCGAAGGGCAGTTCTTC	CASIQQGEGQFF
TRBV19	14	TRBD1	few	TRBJ1-2	TGTGCCAGTAGTATTAGCGGGACAGTCTATGGCTACACCTTC	CASSISGTVYGYTF
TRBV7-2	17	-	-	TRBJ2-5	TGTGCCAGCAGCACAAGAGGCGTTCGCGGGCTGGCCTCGACCCAGTACTTC	CASSTRGVRGLASTQYF
TRBV3-1/TRBV3-2	14	-	-	TRBJ1-2	TGTGCCAGCAGGCCGACAGGCCTAACGCGTGGCTACACCTTC	CASRPTGLTRGYTF